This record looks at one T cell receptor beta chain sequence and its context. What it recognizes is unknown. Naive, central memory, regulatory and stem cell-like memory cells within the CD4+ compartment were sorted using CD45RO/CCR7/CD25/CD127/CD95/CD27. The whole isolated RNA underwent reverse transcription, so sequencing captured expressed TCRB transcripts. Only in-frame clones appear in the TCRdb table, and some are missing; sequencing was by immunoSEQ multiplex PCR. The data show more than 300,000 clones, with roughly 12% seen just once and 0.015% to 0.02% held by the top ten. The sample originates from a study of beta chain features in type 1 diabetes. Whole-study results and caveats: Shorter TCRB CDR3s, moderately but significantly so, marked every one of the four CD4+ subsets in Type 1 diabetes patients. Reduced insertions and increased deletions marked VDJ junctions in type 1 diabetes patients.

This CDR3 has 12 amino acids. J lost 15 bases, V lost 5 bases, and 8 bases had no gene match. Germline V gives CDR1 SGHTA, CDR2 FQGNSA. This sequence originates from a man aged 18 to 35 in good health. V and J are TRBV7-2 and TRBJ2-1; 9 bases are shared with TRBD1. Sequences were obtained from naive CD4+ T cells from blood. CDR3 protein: CASSNRQGEGFF. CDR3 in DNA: TGTGCCAGCAGCAACCGACAGGGGGAGGGGTTCTTC.